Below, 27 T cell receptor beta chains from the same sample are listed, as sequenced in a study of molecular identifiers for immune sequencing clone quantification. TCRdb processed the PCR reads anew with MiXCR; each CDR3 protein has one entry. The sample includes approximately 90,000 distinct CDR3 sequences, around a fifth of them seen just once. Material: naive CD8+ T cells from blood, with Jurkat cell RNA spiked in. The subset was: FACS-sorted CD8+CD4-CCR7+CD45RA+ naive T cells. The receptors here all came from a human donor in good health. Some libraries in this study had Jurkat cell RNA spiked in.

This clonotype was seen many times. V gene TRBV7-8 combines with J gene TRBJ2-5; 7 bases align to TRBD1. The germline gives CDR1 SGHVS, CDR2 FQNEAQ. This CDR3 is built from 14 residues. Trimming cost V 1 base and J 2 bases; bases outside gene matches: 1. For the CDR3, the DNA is TGTGCCAGCAGCTTAGGGGGACAGCAAGAGACCCAGTACTTC. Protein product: CASSLGGQQETQYF.

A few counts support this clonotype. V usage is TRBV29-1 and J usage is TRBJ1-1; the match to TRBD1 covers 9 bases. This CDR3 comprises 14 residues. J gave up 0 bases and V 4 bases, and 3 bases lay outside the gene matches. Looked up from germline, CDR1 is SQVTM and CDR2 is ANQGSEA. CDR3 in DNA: TGCAGCGTTGTAGGACAGGGGATGAACACTGAAGCTTTCTTT. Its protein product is CSVVGQGMNTEAFF.

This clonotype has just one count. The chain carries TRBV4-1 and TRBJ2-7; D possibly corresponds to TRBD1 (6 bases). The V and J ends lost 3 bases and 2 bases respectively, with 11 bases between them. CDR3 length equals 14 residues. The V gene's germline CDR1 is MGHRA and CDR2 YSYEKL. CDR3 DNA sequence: TGCGCCAGCAGCCACCGGGACATGGCCTACGAGCAGTACTTC. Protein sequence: CASSHRDMAYEQYF.

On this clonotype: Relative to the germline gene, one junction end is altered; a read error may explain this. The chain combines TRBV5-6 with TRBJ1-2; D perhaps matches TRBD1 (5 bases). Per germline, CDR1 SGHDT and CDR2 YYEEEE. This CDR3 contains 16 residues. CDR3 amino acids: CASSLALTEANNGYTF. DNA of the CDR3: TGTGCCAGCAGCTTGGCGTTGACAGAGGCTAACAATGGCTACACCTTC.

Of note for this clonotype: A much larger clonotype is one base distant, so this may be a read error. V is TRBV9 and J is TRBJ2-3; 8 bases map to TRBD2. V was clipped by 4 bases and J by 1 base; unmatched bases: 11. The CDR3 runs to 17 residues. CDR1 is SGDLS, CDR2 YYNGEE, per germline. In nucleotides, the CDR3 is TGTGCCAGCAGCCCCCGAGGGGTCGGGGGGGGCACAGATACGCAGTATTTT. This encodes CASSPRGVGGGTDTQYF.

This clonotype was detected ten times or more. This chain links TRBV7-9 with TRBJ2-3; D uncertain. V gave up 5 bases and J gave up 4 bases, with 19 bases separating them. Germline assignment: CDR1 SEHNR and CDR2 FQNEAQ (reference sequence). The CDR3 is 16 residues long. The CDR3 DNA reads TGTGCCAGCAGCCCGCGTACCGCGGCAGTCCCAGATACGCAGTATTTT. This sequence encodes CASSPRTAAVPDTQYF.

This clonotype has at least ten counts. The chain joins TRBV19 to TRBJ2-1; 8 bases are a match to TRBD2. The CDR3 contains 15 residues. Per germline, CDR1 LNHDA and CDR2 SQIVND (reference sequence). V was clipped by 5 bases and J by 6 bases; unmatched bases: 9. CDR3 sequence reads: CASSPGTRGVNEQFF. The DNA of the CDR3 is TGTGCCAGTAGTCCCGGGACTAGGGGGGTCAATGAGCAGTTCTTC.

The CDR3 DNA sequence: TGTGCCAGCAGTAAAGGGGTCAGGGGAGGAGTCAATCAGCCCCAGCATTTT. This translates into CASSKGVRGGVNQPQHF. The chain carries TRBV28 and TRBJ1-5, with D possibly being TRBD1 (6 bases). The ends were cut back, 5 bases at V and 3 bases at J, with 20 bases in the middle. CDR1 is MDHEN, CDR2 SYDVKM, per germline. This CDR3 is 17 amino acids long.

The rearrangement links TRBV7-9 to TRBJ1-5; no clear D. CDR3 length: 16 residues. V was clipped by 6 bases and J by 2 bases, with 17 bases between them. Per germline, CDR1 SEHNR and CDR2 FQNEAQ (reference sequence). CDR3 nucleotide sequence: TGTGCCAGCAGAAGAGAGAGTCGGCAGGGCAATCAGCCCCAGCATTTT. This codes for CASRRESRQGNQPQHF.

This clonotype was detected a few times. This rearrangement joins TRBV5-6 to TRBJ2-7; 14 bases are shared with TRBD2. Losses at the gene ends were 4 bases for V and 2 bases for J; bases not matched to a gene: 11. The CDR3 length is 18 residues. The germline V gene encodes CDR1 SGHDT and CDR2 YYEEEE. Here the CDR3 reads CASSGQGLAGVGPYEQYF. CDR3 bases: TGTGCCAGCAGCGGTCAGGGACTAGCGGGAGTCGGTCCCTACGAGCAGTACTTC.

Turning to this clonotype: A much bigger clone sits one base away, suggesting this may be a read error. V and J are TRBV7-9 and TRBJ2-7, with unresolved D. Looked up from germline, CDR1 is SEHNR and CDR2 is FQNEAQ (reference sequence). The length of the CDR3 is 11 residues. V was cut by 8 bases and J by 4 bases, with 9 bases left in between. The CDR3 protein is CASQIRYEQYF. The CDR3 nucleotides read TGTGCCAGCCAGATCAGGTACGAGCAGTACTTC.

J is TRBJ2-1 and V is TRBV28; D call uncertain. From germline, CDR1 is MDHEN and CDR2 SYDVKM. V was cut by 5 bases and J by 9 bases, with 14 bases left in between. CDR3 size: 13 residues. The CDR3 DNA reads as TGTGCCAGCAGTCAGAGATCCCGTCCTGAGCAGTTCTTC. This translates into CASSQRSRPEQFF.

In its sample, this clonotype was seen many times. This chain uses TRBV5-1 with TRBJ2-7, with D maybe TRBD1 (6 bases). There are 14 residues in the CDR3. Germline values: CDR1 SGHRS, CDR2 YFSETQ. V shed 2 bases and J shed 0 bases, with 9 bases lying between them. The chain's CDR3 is CASSFSGDSYEQYF. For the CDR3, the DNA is TGCGCCAGCAGCTTTTCAGGGGACTCCTACGAGCAGTACTTC.

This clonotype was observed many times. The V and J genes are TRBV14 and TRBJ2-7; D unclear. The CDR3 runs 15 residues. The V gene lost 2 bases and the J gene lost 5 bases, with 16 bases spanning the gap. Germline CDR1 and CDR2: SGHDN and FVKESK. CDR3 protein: CASSQSPARSDEQYF. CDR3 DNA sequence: TGTGCCAGCAGCCAATCCCCAGCTAGGTCGGACGAGCAGTACTTC.

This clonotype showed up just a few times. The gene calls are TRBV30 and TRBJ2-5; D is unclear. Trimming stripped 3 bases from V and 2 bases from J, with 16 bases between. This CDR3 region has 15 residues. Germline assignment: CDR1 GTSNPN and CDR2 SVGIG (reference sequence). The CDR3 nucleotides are TGTGCCTGGAGCACCCTCGAGCGAGAACAAGAGACCCAGTACTTC. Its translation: CAWSTLEREQETQYF. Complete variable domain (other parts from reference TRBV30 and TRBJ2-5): SQTIHQWPATLVQPVGSPLSLECTVEGTSNPNLYWYRQAAGRGLQLLFYSVGIGQISSEVPQNLSASRPQDRQFILSSKKLLLSDSGFYLCAWSTLEREQETQYFGPGTRLLVL.

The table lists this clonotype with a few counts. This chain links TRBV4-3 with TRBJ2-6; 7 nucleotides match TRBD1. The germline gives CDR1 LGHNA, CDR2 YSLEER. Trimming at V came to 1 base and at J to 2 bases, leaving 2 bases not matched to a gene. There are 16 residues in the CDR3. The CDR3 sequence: CASSQGQGTGANVLTF. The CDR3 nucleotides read TGCGCCAGCAGCCAAGGACAGGGAACTGGGGCCAACGTCCTGACTTTC.

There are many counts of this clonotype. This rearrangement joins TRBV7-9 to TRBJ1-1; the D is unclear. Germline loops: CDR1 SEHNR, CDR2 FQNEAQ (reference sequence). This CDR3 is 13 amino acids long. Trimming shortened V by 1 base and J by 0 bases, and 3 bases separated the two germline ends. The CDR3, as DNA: TGTGCCAGCAGCTTAGACCTGAACACTGAAGCTTTCTTT. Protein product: CASSLDLNTEAFF. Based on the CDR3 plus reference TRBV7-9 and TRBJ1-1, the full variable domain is DTGVSQNPRHKITKRGQNVTFRCDPISEHNRLYWYRQTLGQGPEFLTYFQNEAQLEKSRLLSDRFSAERPKGSFSTLEIQRTEQGDSAMYLCASSLDLNTEAFFGQGTRLTVV.

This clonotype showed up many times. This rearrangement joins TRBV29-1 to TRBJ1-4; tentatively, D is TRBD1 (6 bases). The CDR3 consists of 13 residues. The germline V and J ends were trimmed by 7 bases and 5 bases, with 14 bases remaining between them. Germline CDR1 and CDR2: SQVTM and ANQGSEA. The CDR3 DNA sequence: TGCAGCGCGTTTACAGGGCGGAATGAAAAACTGTTTTTT. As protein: CSAFTGRNEKLFF.

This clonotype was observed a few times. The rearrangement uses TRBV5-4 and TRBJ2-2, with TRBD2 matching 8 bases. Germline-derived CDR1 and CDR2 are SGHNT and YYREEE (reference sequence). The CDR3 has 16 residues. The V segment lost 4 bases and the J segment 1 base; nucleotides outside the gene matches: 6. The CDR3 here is CASSPWSGGNTGELFF. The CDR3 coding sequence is TGTGCCAGCAGCCCCTGGAGCGGGGGGAACACCGGGGAGCTGTTTTTT.

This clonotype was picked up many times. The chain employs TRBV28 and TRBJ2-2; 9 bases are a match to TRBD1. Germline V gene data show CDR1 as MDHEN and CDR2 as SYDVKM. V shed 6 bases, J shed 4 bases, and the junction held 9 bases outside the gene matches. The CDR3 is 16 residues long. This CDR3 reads CASSLARTGATGELFF. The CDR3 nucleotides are TGTGCCAGCAGCCTGGCACGGACAGGGGCCACCGGGGAGCTGTTTTTT. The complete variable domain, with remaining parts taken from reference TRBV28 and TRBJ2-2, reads DVKVTQSSRYLVKRTGEKVFLECVQDMDHENMFWYRQDPGLGLRLIYFSYDVKMKEKGDIPEGYSVSREKKERFSLILESASTNQTSMYLCASSLARTGATGELFFGEGSRLTVL.

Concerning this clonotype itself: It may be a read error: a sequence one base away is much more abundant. CDR3 sequence reads: CASREGTASTEAFF. As DNA, the CDR3 is TGTGCCAGCAGAGAGGGGACAGCGAGCACTGAAGCTTTCTTT. The chain joins TRBV6-1 to TRBJ1-1; TRBD1 matches 7 bases. The CDR3 is 14 amino acids. Germline V CDR1 and CDR2: MNHNS, SASEGT. Trimming removed 6 bases from V and 4 bases from J; junction bases left unmatched: 8.

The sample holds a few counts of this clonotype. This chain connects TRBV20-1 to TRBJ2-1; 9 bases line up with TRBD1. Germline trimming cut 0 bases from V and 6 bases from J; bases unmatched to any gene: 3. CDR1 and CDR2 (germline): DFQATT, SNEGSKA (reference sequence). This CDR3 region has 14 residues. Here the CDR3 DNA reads TGCAGTGCTAGAGAACAGGGGGCAGGCAATGAGCAGTTCTTC. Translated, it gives CSAREQGAGNEQFF.

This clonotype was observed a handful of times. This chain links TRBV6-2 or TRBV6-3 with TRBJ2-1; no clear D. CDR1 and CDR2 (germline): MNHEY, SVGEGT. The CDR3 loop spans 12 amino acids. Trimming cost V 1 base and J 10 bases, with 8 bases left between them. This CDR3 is CASSYWRSEQFF. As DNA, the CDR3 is TGTGCCAGCAGTTACTGGCGTTCAGAGCAGTTCTTC.

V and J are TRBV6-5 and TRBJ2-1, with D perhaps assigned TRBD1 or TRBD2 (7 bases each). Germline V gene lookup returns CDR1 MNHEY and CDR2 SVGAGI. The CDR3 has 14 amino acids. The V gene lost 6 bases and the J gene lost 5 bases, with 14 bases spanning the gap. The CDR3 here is CASRHRGGDNEQFF. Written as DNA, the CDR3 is TGTGCCAGCAGACACAGGGGAGGGGACAATGAGCAGTTCTTC.

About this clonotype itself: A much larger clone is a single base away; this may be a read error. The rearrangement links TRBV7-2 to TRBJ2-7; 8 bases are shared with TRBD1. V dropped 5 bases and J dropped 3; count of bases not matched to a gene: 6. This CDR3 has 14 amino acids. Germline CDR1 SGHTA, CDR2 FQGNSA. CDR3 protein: CASSPRGQDYEQYF. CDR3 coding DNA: TGTGCCAGCAGCCCGCGGGGACAGGACTACGAGCAGTACTTC.

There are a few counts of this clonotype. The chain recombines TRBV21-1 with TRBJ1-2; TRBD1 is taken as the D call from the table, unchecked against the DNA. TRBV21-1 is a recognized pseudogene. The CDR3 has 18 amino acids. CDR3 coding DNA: TGTGCCAGCAGCAGGGACCCGGACAGGAGATTCTCTAACTATGGCTACACCTTC. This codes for CASSRDPDRRFSNYGYTF.

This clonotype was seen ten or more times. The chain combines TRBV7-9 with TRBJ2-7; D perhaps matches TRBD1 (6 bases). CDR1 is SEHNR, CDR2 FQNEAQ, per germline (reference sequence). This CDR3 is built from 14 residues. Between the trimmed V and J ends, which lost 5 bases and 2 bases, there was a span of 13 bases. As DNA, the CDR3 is TGTGCCAGCAGCCCAGTGGGGGCTCCCTACGAGCAGTACTTC. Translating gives CASSPVGAPYEQYF.